This T cell receptor (beta chain) stems from a study of T cell changes during pregnancy in multiple sclerosis. CDR3 length equals 16 residues. Germline loops: CDR1 MGHDK, CDR2 SYGVNS. Trimming took 6 bases from V and 4 from J; bases not matched to a gene: 6. Sequencing used immunoSEQ multiplex PCR; TCRdb keeps in-frame clones, though not all of them. This table holds about 40,000 clones, about 90% found once. The sample here was CD4+ T cells from peripheral blood mononuclear cells, taken in the third trimester of pregnancy. This sequence originates from a female donor in good health, enrolled as a control in a pregnancy study. The chain recombines TRBV25-1 with TRBJ2-2; 12 nucleotides line up with TRBD2. The CDR3 loop is CASSPLAGGSTGELFF. The CDR3, as DNA: TGTGCCAGCAGCCCCCTAGCGGGAGGGTCCACCGGGGAGCTGTTTTTT. Combining the CDR3 with reference TRBV25-1 and TRBJ2-2 gives the whole variable domain EADIYQTPRYLVIGTGKKITLECSQTMGHDKMYWYQQDPGMELHLIHYSYGVNSTEKGDLSSESTVSRIRTEHFPLTLESARPSHTSQYLCASSPLAGGSTGELFFGEGSRLTVL.